Presented here are 3 T cell receptor beta chains from one specimen sequenced in a study of CD8 T cells in Susac syndrome. RNA in amounts of roughly 0.5 to 1 ug was reverse transcribed with random hexamers. TCRdb redid the calling of the immunoSEQ multiplex PCR reads with MiXCR, one entry per CDR3 protein. The table includes 150,000 to 200,000 distinct CDR3 sequences, around 94% detected once. Material for sequencing was CD4+ T cells from PBMCs. The receptors stem from a human donor with Susac syndrome.

The rearrangement uses TRBV28 and TRBJ2-7; the D gene is possibly TRBD2 (6 bases). The CDR3 extends over 14 amino acids. Germline V gene lookup returns CDR1 MDHEN and CDR2 SYDVKM. Trimming stripped 4 bases from V and 2 bases from J, with 12 bases between. Here the CDR3 reads CASSSPGVAYEQYF. CDR3 coding DNA: TGTGCCAGCAGTTCGCCGGGAGTTGCCTACGAGCAGTACTTC.

The gene calls are TRBV19 and TRBJ1-2; 10 bases are a match to TRBD1. The germline gives CDR1 LNHDA, CDR2 SQIVND (reference sequence). The length of the CDR3 is 14 residues. Trimming at V came to 7 bases and at J to 9 bases, leaving 11 bases not matched to a gene. This CDR3 reads CASNESRDRGSYTF. The CDR3 DNA is TGTGCCAGTAACGAAAGCCGGGACAGGGGAAGCTACACCTTC.

The rearrangement links TRBV6-5 to TRBJ1-6; 7 bases agree with TRBD1. The germline gives CDR1 MNHEY, CDR2 SVGAGI. With 2 bases clipped from V and 10 bases from J, the junction kept 11 bases outside the gene matches. This CDR3 region has 16 residues. The CDR3 DNA sequence: TGTGCCAGCAGTTACCAGGGACAGTGGACTGGCTCACCCCTCCACTTT. Translated, it gives CASSYQGQWTGSPLHF.